This T cell receptor (beta chain) was sequenced for a study of CD8+ T cells in alopecia areata (dated by TCRdb to between 2017 and 2018). For the study in its entirety: The treated patients, all with moderate-to-severe alopecia areata, were enrolled in an open-label pilot trial of oral tofacitinib given at 5 to 10 mg twice daily. Scalp clonality was compared across normal scalp (n=4), patchy alopecia areata scalp (n=8), and alopecia totalis/universalis scalp (n=8). To study T cell clonal expansion in alopecia areata, the researchers applied high-throughput TCRbeta sequencing to both the C3H/HeJ mouse model and human patients. immunoSEQ multiplex PCR using 35 Vbeta forward primers and 13 Jbeta reverse primers was used to amplify TCRbeta CDR3 regions. Tofacitinib-treated patients had biopsies at baseline and at 4 and 24 weeks of treatment, with a later scalp biopsy in several patients. On the human side, TCRbeta sequencing was run on scalp tissue and on sorted CD4+ and CD8+ peripheral blood T cells from healthy controls and from alopecia areata patients with either patchy or totalis/universalis disease. Patients stayed on tofacitinib for 6 to 18 months and then had 6 months of follow-up off drug so that delayed response and recurrence could be assessed. The RNA source kit depended on sample type: the PAXgene miRNA kit for fixed scalp, the miRNeasy kit for PBMCs, and the RNeasy kit for mouse skin.

The sample's time point label, decoded: baseline before oral tofacitinib. Peripheral blood and lesional scalp punch biopsies were obtained from patients with alopecia areata. PBMCs were isolated by density centrifugation and stained for CD3, CD4 and CD8, and CD4+ and CD8+ T cells were sorted on a FACSAria. At least ten counts were recorded for this clone. Its binding antigen is unknown. Base qualities are not provided; no much larger clone lies one nucleotide away. Per the germline V gene, SGHRS is the CDR1 and YFSETQ is the CDR2. V is trimmed back by 4 bases and J by 4 bases, and the junction contains 8 bases that no gene match accounts for. From the cysteine up to the phenylalanine, the CDR3 has a length of 16 residues. Only the CDR3 part of the read is kept: 48 bases, read in frame from the first base. Preparation of the library involved the immunoSEQ multiplex PCR assay. For TCR sequencing, RNA was extracted from every sample and reverse transcribed into cDNA to serve as template. First-strand cDNA was synthesized with SuperScript III using a 2:1 mix of oligo-dT and random hexamers. A synthetic immune receptor repertoire was used to gauge amplification bias, and whatever bias remained was removed computationally. In the original analysis: Raw reads were preprocessed to remove errors, and CDR3 was defined by IMGT conventions from the conserved cysteine to phenylalanine. Clonality was computed by normalizing Shannon entropy by log2 of the number of productive unique TCRs and subtracting the result from 1. Whether scalp clones were CD4 or CD8 was inferred by matching scalp TCRbeta sequences against CD4 and CD8 repertoires sorted from blood. The table comes from immuneACCESS by way of TCRdb, which keeps in-frame sequences with V and J called. Part of the clones is missing from these tables; in studies checked, under half for an unresolved V gene and the rest for unknown reasons. D and trimming come from the DNA, and the V and J calls and clone size come from that table. This sample has hundreds of thousands of clones in its table, and 50% to 70% of those were observed once. The ten top clones hold around 0.44% of the sample.

Summary of the overall study and its limitations: Unlike mouse skin, where gammadelta T cells dominate, normal human skin contains resident alphabeta T cells that get sequenced too, which complicates analysis of the scalp TCR repertoire. Higher clonality and more expanded CD8+ clones were observed in lesional scalp than in normal scalp, particularly in alopecia totalis/universalis, a finding suggestive of antigenic drive. TCR sequences shared between patients were less clear than in mice, possibly partly because of HLA diversity in the patient population.

The chain employs TRBV5-1 and TRBJ2-1, and 10 junctional nucleotides match TRBD2. The TCR was taken from a human donor with alopecia areata. Specimen: CD4+ T cells sorted from blood, collected at week 0. The CDR3 reads CASSAVLAGPYNEQFF. DNA sequence: TGCGCCAGCAGCGCCGTACTAGCGGGGCCGTACAATGAGCAGTTCTTC.